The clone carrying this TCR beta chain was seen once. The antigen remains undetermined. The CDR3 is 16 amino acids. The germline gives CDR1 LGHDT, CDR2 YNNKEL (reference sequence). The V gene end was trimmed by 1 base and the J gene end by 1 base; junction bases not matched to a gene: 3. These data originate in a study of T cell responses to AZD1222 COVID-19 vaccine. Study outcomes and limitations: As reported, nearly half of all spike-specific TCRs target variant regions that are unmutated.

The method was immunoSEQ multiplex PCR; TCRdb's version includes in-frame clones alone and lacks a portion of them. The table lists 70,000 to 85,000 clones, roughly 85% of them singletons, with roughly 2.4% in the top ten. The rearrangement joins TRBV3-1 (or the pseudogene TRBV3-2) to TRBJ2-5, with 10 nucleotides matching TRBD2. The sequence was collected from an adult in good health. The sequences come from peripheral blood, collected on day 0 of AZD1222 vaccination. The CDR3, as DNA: TGTGCCAGCAGCCAAGTGAGCGGGGGGGGCCAAGAGACCCAGTACTTC. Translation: CASSQVSGGGQETQYF.